This T cell receptor (beta chain) is drawn from a study of blood T cell repertoires in COVID-19. Overall study: The United States, Italy and Spain were the sources of the acute and convalescent COVID-19 samples. PBMCs, B-cell-depleted T cells, or T cells were the source of the cDNA or gDNA that made up the material.

In the source study's methods: From reference gene primer amplification, estimates of nucleated cell counts were derived. The method was immunoSEQ multiplex PCR; TCRdb's version includes in-frame clones alone and lacks a portion of them. From that table come the V and J calls and clone size; the DNA was used to work out D and trimming. Among approximately 90,000 clones listed, more than 60% were seen once. CDR1 is MNHNS and CDR2 is SASEGT in the germline V gene. The CDR3 has 13 residues. The V and J ends lost 0 bases and 3 bases respectively, with 6 bases between them. The sequenced sample consisted of peripheral blood. This receptor was taken from a human donor in a cohort sampled during active COVID-19. The V and J genes are TRBV6-1 and TRBJ2-7, with unresolved D. CDR3 nucleotides: TGTGCCAGCAGTGAAGCGGGCAACTACGAGCAGTACTTC. Its protein is CASSEAGNYEQYF.